This T cell receptor beta chain was captured in a study of a mutant IDH1 vaccine in newly diagnosed glioma. Study overall: Averaging roughly 40 years of age, treated patients were around 62% male and about 38% female. Most had both radiotherapy and temozolomide beforehand; others had only one.

As to time point: baseline, week 1 (first vaccination visit). Treatment indicated: pre-vaccination baseline after standard-of-care therapy. The CDR3 extends over 13 amino acids. Germline CDR1 and CDR2: SGHRS and YFSETQ. Trimming removed 0 bases at V and 6 bases at J, with 7 bases between. Using immunoSEQ multiplex PCR, the repertoire was profiled, and TCRdb retains in-frame clones only, with some absent. The sample has around 56,000 clones; more than 85% are singletons. Material: PBMCs, obtained from a glioma patient treated with radiotherapy, temozolomide or both. The chain is built from TRBV5-1 and TRBJ2-1; no clear D gene. The source of this sequence is a man aged 50 or older with glioma. CDR3 DNA: TGCGCCAGCAGCTTGGCCCGGTTCAATGAGCAGTTCTTC. It codes for CASSLARFNEQFF.